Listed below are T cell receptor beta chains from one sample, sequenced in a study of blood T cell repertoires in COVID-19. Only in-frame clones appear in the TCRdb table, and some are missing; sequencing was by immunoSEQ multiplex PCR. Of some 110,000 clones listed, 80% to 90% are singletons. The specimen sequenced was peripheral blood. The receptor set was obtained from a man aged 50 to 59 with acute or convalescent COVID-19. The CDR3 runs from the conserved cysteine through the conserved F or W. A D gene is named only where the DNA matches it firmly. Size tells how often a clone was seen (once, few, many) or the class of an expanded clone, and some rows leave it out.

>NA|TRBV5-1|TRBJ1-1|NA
CASSPGPGDTEAFF
TGCGCCAGCAGCCCGGGCCCCGGGGACACTGAAGCTTTCTTT
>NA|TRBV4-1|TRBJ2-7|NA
CASSQVQQGSYEQYF
TGCGCCAGCAGCCAAGTGCAACAGGGCTCCTACGAGCAGTACTTC
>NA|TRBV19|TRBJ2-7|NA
CASSMSDTVYEQYF
TGTGCCAGTAGTATGAGTGACACTGTATACGAGCAGTACTTC
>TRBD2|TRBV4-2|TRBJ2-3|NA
CASSQGLAGGTDTQYF
TGTGCCAGCAGCCAGGGACTAGCGGGAGGCACAGATACGCAGTATTTT
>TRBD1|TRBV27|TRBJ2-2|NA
CASSSLTGVHTGELFF
TGTGCCAGCAGTTCTTTGACAGGGGTCCACACCGGGGAGCTGTTTTTT
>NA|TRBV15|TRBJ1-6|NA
CATGTPDNSPLHF
TGTGCCACAGGGACTCCCGATAATTCACCCCTCCACTTT
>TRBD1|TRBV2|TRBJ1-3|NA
CASSQKQGTGSGNTIYF
TGTGCCAGCTCCCAGAAACAAGGGACAGGGTCTGGAAACACCATATATTTT
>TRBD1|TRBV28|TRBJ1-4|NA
CATKPTGALNEKLFF
TGTGCCACCAAACCAACAGGGGCGCTTAATGAAAAACTGTTTTTT
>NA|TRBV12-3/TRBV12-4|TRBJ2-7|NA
CASNIGGPGQQYF
TGTGCCAGCAACATAGGGGGTCCCGGGCAGCAGTACTTC
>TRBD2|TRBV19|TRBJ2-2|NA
CASTSGRERFGELFF
TGTGCCAGTACTAGCGGGAGAGAAAGGTTCGGGGAGCTGTTTTTT
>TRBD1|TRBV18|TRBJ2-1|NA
CASSRDRVYREQFF
TGTGCCAGCTCCCGGGACAGGGTGTACCGTGAGCAGTTCTTC
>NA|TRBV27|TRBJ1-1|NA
CASSLVGRTEAFF
TGTGCCAGCAGTTTAGTGGGCCGCACTGAAGCTTTCTTT
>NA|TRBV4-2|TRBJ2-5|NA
CASSQVTGWGETQYF
TGTGCCAGCAGCCAAGTGACGGGATGGGGAGAGACCCAGTACTTC
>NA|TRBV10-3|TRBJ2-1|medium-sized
CAISLGNEQFF
TGTGCCATCAGCCTCGGGAATGAGCAGTTCTTC
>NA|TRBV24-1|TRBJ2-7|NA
CATSDPGTSYEQYF
TGTGCCACCAGTGACCCCGGGACAAGCTACGAGCAGTACTTC
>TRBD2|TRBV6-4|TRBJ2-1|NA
CASSETSGAYNEQFF
TGTGCCAGCAGTGAGACTAGCGGAGCCTACAATGAGCAGTTCTTC
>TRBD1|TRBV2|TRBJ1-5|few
CASTDTGTGNQPQHF
TGTGCCAGCACTGACACAGGGACAGGCAATCAGCCCCAGCATTTT
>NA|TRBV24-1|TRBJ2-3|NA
CATSDRERTLETQYF
TGTGCCACCAGTGATAGGGAGCGGACCCTGGAGACGCAGTATTTT
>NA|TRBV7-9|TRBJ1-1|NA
CASSFGQLNTEAFF
TGTGCCAGCAGCTTCGGACAGCTTAACACTGAAGCTTTCTTT
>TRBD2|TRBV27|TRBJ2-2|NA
CASSPGLAGVFGELFF
TGTGCCAGCAGTCCGGGACTAGCGGGAGTCTTCGGGGAGCTGTTTTTT
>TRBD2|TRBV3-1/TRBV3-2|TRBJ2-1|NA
CASSPRTSGYNEQFF
TGTGCCAGCAGCCCGCGGACTAGCGGTTACAATGAGCAGTTCTTC
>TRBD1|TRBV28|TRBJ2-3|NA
CASSLSWDRERTDTQYF
TGTGCCAGCAGTTTAAGTTGGGACAGGGAGCGGACAGATACGCAGTATTTT
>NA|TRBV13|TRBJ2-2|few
CASSSYRVTGELFF
TGTGCCAGCAGCTCCTACAGGGTCACCGGGGAGCTGTTTTTT
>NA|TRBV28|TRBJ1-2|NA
CASSLMGDYGYTF
TGTGCCAGCAGCTTAATGGGAGACTATGGCTACACCTTC
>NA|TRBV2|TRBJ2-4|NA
CASSGVTDLAKNIQYF
TGTGCCAGCAGTGGAGTGACAGACCTAGCCAAAAACATTCAGTACTTC
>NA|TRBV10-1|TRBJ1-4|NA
CASTGPGEGTNEKLFF
TGCGCCAGTACCGGGCCAGGGGAGGGAACTAATGAAAAACTGTTTTTT
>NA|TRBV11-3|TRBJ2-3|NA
CASGGRGDTQYF
TGTGCCAGCGGTGGCCGGGGAGATACGCAGTATTTT
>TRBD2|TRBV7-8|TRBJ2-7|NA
CASSPGLAGVRTAYEQYF
TGTGCCAGCAGTCCTGGACTAGCGGGAGTCCGCACGGCCTACGAGCAGTACTTC
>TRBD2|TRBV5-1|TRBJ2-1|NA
CASSFGGRAGNEQFF
TGCGCCAGCAGCTTCGGCGGGAGGGCCGGCAATGAGCAGTTCTTC
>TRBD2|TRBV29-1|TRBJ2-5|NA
CSGRTSLLETQYF
TGCAGCGGGAGGACTAGCTTGTTGGAGACCCAGTACTTC
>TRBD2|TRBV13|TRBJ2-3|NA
CASSPGGGADTQYF
TGTGCCAGCAGCCCGGGCGGGGGAGCAGATACGCAGTATTTT
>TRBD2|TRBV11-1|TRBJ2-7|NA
CASSYVAGGGYEQYF
TGTGCCAGCAGCTACGTAGCGGGAGGAGGGTACGAGCAGTACTTC
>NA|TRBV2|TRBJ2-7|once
CASLEVSEYYEQYF
TGTGCCAGCCTTGAGGTTAGCGAGTACTACGAGCAGTACTTC
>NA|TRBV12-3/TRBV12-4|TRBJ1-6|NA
CASTETGRSPLHF
TGTGCCAGCACCGAGACAGGAAGGTCACCCCTCCACTTT
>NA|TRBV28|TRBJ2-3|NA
CASSLLGPDTQYF
TGTGCCAGCAGTTTGCTAGGCCCAGATACGCAGTATTTT
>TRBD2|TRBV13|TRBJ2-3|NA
CASSLRAGGTDTQYF
TGTGCCAGCAGCTTACGAGCGGGAGGGACAGATACGCAGTATTTT
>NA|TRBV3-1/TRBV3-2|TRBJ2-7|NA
CASSQAGIPYEQYF
TGTGCCAGCAGCCAGGCGGGGATACCCTACGAGCAGTACTTC
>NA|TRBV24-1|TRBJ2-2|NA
CATARTGTTGELFF
TGTGCCACCGCCCGAACAGGGACCACCGGGGAGCTGTTTTTT
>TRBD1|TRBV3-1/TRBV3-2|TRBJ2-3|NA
CASSPRFLGGSSTDTQYF
TGTGCCAGCAGCCCAAGATTCTTAGGGGGCTCGAGCACAGATACGCAGTATTTT
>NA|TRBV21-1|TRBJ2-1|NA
CASGAGTFNEQFF
TGTGCCAGCGGTGCAGGTACCTTCAATGAGCAGTTCTTC